The text below deals with one TCR beta chain. Its antigen is as yet unknown. The data were taken from a study of Graves' ophthalmopathy and Graves' hyperthyroidism. Overall study findings and caveats: Blood also contained most of the expanded thyroid clonotypes above 0.001 frequency.

Ophthalmopathy cases showed moderate-to-severe activity, scoring CAS ≥3 and NOSPECS ≥4, with duration under 3 months. Excluded: other autoimmune disease, uncontrolled infection, pregnancy or lactation. The diagnosis combined clinical symptoms, thyroxine, TRAb, thyroid ultrasound and orbital computed tomography scans. Beta-chain TCR CDR3 regions were amplified from RNA transcripts. HTBI-primed first-round RT-PCR preceded second-round multiplex PCR. TCRdb analysed the multiplex PCR reads with MiXCR anew, one entry per CDR3 protein. The sample carries 200,000 to 250,000 distinct CDR3 sequences, approximately 42% recorded once. CDR3 length: 16 residues. CDR1 is SNHLY and CDR2 is FYNNEI in the germline V gene. V was clipped by 2 bases and J by 6 bases, with 14 bases between them.

Material for sequencing was peripheral blood. The chain joins TRBV2 to TRBJ1-6, with D possibly being TRBD1 (6 bases). This TCR was sampled from an adult man with Graves' ophthalmopathy. The CDR3 reads CASSELGKGGNSPLHF. The CDR3, as DNA: TGTGCCAGCAGTGAACTAGGGAAAGGGGGTAATTCACCCCTCCACTTT.